The rows below give T cell receptor beta chains drawn from one sample of a study of early T cells in non-severe SARS-CoV-2 infection. TCRdb analysed the 5' RACE reads with MiXCR anew, one entry per CDR3 protein. This table holds about 70,000 distinct CDR3 sequences, approximately 12% found once. Sample: whole blood. These TCRs come from an adult who was a healthcare worker with PCR-confirmed SARS-CoV-2 infection or an uninfected control (not recorded which). CDR3s include the opening cysteine and the closing phenylalanine or tryptophan. The D gene is left open where the match is weak. Rows give clone size only sometimes, using once, few, many, or a class for an expanded clone.

j_call v_call d_call clone_size cdr3_nt cdr3_aa
TRBJ2-1 TRBV20-1 TRBD2 . TGCAGTGCTTGGAAGCGGGAGGGCCCCTACAATGAGCAGTTCTTC CSAWKREGPYNEQFF
TRBJ1-2 TRBV19 . many TGTGCCAGTAGTAGGACGGACTATGGCTACACCTTC CASSRTDYGYTF
TRBJ2-4 TRBV2 TRBD1 many TGTGCCAGCAGACGGACGGGACAGGGGGCCTCCAAAAACATTCAGTACTTC CASRRTGQGASKNIQYF
TRBJ2-7 TRBV27 . many TGTGCCAGCAGTTTATCTCGCGGGGAAGCCCCCTACGAGCAGTACTTC CASSLSRGEAPYEQYF
TRBJ2-7 TRBV6-2/TRBV6-3 . few TGTGCCAGCAGTTACTACGGCCGGGTAGGGTACTTC CASSYYGRVGYF
TRBJ2-1 TRBV7-2 . many TGTGCCAGCAGAGACCGCGCGAGCTACAATGAGCAGTTCTTC CASRDRASYNEQFF
TRBJ2-3 TRBV29-1 . few TGCAGCTTTACGGTCAGGGGACCAGATACGCAGTATTTT CSFTVRGPDTQYF
TRBJ1-3 TRBV27 . many TGTGCCAGCAGTTTAAACGGGGGCGTATTCCCTGGAAACACCATATATTTT CASSLNGGVFPGNTIYF
TRBJ1-1 TRBV5-4 . many TGTGCCAGCAGCTTGGCCGGGACGGGCACTGAAGCTTTCTTT CASSLAGTGTEAFF
TRBJ1-2 TRBV6-1 . many TGTGCCAGCGCCGTGGGGGCAGAATTTTATGGCTACACCTTC CASAVGAEFYGYTF
TRBJ2-2 TRBV29-1 TRBD1 few TGCAGCGTGGACAGGGCGAACGGGGAGCTGTTTTTT CSVDRANGELFF
TRBJ1-2 TRBV29-1 TRBD1 many TGCAGCGTCTCTAATACAGGGGAGAATCTTTATGGCTACACCTTC CSVSNTGENLYGYTF
TRBJ2-2 TRBV12-3/TRBV12-4 . many TGTGCCAGCAACCTACGGGGTCACGGGGAGCTGTTTTTT CASNLRGHGELFF
TRBJ2-5 TRBV28 . many TGTGCCAGCAGTTTGGTTGGAGAGGGAAAGACCCAGTACTTC CASSLVGEGKTQYF
TRBJ2-7 TRBV4-3 . many TGCGCCAGCAGCCATCCAGACAGATCCTCCTTTAGGGGCTACGAGCAGTACTTC CASSHPDRSSFRGYEQYF
TRBJ2-7 TRBV11-2 TRBD2 many TGTGCCAGCAGCTTAGCAGCGGGAGGGAGCTACGAGCAGTACTTC CASSLAAGGSYEQYF
TRBJ1-3 TRBV14 . many TGTGCCAGCAGCCAAGTCCTCCCGGGCTCTGAAAACACCATATATTTT CASSQVLPGSENTIYF
TRBJ2-2 TRBV28 . . TGTGCCAGCAGTTCACCAAACAGGGAGGACACCGGGGAGCTGTTTTTT CASSSPNREDTGELFF
TRBJ1-5 TRBV12-3/TRBV12-4 . . TGTGCCAGCAGTCCGAGACGCACAAATCAGCCCCAGCATTTT CASSPRRTNQPQHF
TRBJ2-1 TRBV6-2/TRBV6-3 TRBD2 . TGTGCCAGCAGTTACGGACTAGCCATGGTGCAGTTCTTC CASSYGLAMVQFF
TRBJ2-7 TRBV11-2 TRBD1 many TGTGCCAGCAGCTCCCCCCGGGACAGGGGATTGGGCGAGCAGTACTTC CASSSPRDRGLGEQYF
TRBJ1-2 TRBV28 TRBD1 many TGTTCGGGACAGGATCGTACTGGCTACACCTTC CSGQDRTGYTF
TRBJ2-3 TRBV4-3 TRBD1 many TGCGCCAGCAGCTCTCACAGGGGTAGCACAGATACGCAGTATTTT CASSSHRGSTDTQYF
TRBJ1-5 TRBV28 . many TGTGCCAGCAGGGCGCAGGGTGGGGGGGGCAATCAGCCCCAGCATTTT CASRAQGGGGNQPQHF
TRBJ2-7 TRBV27 . many TGTGCCAGTGGACTACGGACGGCCTACGAGCAGTACTTC CASGLRTAYEQYF
TRBJ2-3 TRBV6-2/TRBV6-3 TRBD2 many TGTGCCAGCAGTTACGATCTAGCGGGGGGCACAGATACGCAGTATTTT CASSYDLAGGTDTQYF
TRBJ1-5 TRBV27 . many TGTGCCAGCAGTTACTCTCCAGGGAGCAATCAGCCCCAGCATTTT CASSYSPGSNQPQHF
TRBJ1-1 TRBV12-3/TRBV12-4 . many TGTGCCAGCAGTTTAAGGGTGAACACTGAAGCTTTCTTT CASSLRVNTEAFF
TRBJ2-7 TRBV11-2 TRBD1 many TGTGCCAGCAGTCCACTCGGGACAGGGGACGAGCAGTACTTC CASSPLGTGDEQYF
TRBJ1-5 TRBV28 TRBD1 many TGTGCCAGCAGTCCAACGACAGGGAGGTATGCTCAGCCCCAGCATTTT CASSPTTGRYAQPQHF
TRBJ2-3 TRBV19 TRBD2 many TGTGCCAGTAGTTCGGGACTAGCGGGGGGAAAAGATACGCAGTATTTT CASSSGLAGGKDTQYF
TRBJ2-5 TRBV6-1 . . TGTGCCAGCAGACCCTCCTTATCGGAAGAGACCCAGTACTTC CASRPSLSEETQYF
TRBJ2-2 TRBV11-2 TRBD1 . TGTGCCAGCGCGGACAGGGGGAACACCGGGGAGCTGTTTTTT CASADRGNTGELFF
TRBJ2-5 TRBV10-2 TRBD1 many TGCGCCAGCAGTGGGGGGACAGGTTTGAGGGAGACCCAGTACTTC CASSGGTGLRETQYF
TRBJ1-2 TRBV28 . . TGTGCCAGCAGTTTATTCAGCAGCTATGGCTACACCTTC CASSLFSSYGYTF
TRBJ1-2 TRBV21-1 . many TGTGCCAGCAGCCTGGGTCTAACTAACTATGGCTACACCTTC CASSLGLTNYGYTF
TRBJ2-3 TRBV7-2 TRBD2 many TGTGCCAGCAGCTCAGCTAGCGGGGGCACAGATACGCAGTATTTT CASSSASGGTDTQYF
TRBJ1-1 TRBV13 . many TGTGCCAGCAGCCTCTGGGGCACTGAAGCTTTCTTT CASSLWGTEAFF
TRBJ1-1 TRBV6-2/TRBV6-3 . many TGTGCCAGCAGTGACAGGCATACCCCACGGGACACTGAAGCTTTCTTT CASSDRHTPRDTEAFF
TRBJ1-5 TRBV7-2 . many TGTGCCAGCAGCTTACAGACTCAGCCCCAGCATTTT CASSLQTQPQHF
TRBJ2-2 TRBV28 . . TGTGCCAGCGAGGGGGGTACCGGGGAGCTGTTTTTT CASEGGTGELFF
TRBJ2-5 TRBV28 . many TGTGCCAGCAGTTTAAATCCTGGGCAGCCGTACCAAGAGACCCAGTACTTC CASSLNPGQPYQETQYF
TRBJ1-2 TRBV6-2/TRBV6-3 TRBD1 many TGTGCCAGCAGTTATCGGACAGGCTATGGCTACACCTTC CASSYRTGYGYTF
TRBJ2-3 TRBV7-9 TRBD2 many TGTGCCAGCAGCTTAGCTAGCGGGGAGGATACGCAGTATTTT CASSLASGEDTQYF
TRBJ2-6 TRBV6-5 . . TGTGCCAGCAGTTACGCGGGGGCCAACGTCCTGACTTTC CASSYAGANVLTF
TRBJ2-5 TRBV20-1 . many TGCAGTGCTAGAGCGGGAGTAGGCCAAGAGACCCAGTACTTC CSARAGVGQETQYF
TRBJ2-1 TRBV4-3 TRBD2 many TGCGCCAGCAGCCAAGATCCCCCTTTGACTAGCGGCTTCTACAATGAGCAGTTCTTC CASSQDPPLTSGFYNEQFF
TRBJ1-2 TRBV6-1 . . TGTGCCAGCAGTCTCTATGGCTACACCTTC CASSLYGYTF
TRBJ1-4 TRBV27 . . TGTGCCAGCAGTTTATTTTTGGGTGAAAAACTGTTTTTT CASSLFLGEKLFF
TRBJ2-7 TRBV29-1 TRBD2 . TGCAGCGTTCATCTAGCGGGGGCGGAGCAGTACTTC CSVHLAGAEQYF
TRBJ2-1 TRBV6-2/TRBV6-3 . medium-sized TGTGCCAGCAGTTACATAGACTACAATGAGCAGTTCTTC CASSYIDYNEQFF
TRBJ1-1 TRBV29-1 TRBD1 few TGCAGTGGGACGAGGACAGGGCCTGAAGCTTTCTTT CSGTRTGPEAFF
TRBJ2-3 TRBV12-3/TRBV12-4 TRBD2 few TGTGCCAGCAGCCTGATGGCGCGGGGGGGCACAGATACGCAGTATTTT CASSLMARGGTDTQYF